This TCR beta chain derives from a study of beta chain features in type 1 diabetes. Study-wide results and limits: The question left open here concerned HLA type influencing TCRB rearrangement. Researchers report that Type 1 diabetes patients had moderately but significantly shorter TCRB CDR3s across all four CD4+ subsets. A closer apparent resemblance between naive, central memory and Treg TCRB repertoires was seen in patients than in healthy donors.

Only a few counts were recorded for this clone. Antigen specificity is unknown. Blood was collected once per donor into heparin, averaging around 120 mL. Populations obtained by sorting all exceeded 98% purity. As every portion of the isolated RNA was reverse transcribed, the sequencing read expressed TCRB transcripts. Clones were sequenced by immunoSEQ multiplex PCR, and TCRdb holds only the in-frame ones, with some missing. The table has hundreds of thousands of clones, more than 13% seen once; the top ten hold around 0.04%. The CDR3 loop spans 14 amino acids. V was trimmed by 5 bases and J by 2 bases, leaving 16 bases between them. The germline V gene has CDR1 GTSNPN and CDR2 SVGIG (reference sequence).

This chain joins TRBV30 and TRBJ2-7, with D perhaps TRBD2 (5 bases). Source material: naive CD4+ T cells from blood. The clonotype comes from a man aged 18-30 years with type 1 diabetes. The CDR3 sequence: CAWRPAGSPYEQYF. The CDR3, as DNA: TGTGCCTGGCGACCTGCGGGCTCCCCCTACGAGCAGTACTTC.